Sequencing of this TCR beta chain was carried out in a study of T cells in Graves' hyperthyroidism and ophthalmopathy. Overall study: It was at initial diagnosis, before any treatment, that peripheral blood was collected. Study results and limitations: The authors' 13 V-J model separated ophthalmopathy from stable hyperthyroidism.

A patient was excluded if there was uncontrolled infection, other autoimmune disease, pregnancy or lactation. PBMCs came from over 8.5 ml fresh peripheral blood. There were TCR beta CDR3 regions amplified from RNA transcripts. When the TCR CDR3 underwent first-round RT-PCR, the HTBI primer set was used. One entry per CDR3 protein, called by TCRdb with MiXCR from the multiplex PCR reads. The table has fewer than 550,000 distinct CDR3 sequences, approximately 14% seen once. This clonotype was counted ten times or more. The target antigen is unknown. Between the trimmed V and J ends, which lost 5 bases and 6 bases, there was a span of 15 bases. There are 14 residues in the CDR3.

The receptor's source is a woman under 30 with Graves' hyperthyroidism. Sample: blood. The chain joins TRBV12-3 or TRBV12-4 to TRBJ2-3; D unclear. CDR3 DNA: TGTGCCAGCAGTCCACGAATGGGCGCGGATACGCAGTATTTT. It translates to CASSPRMGADTQYF.